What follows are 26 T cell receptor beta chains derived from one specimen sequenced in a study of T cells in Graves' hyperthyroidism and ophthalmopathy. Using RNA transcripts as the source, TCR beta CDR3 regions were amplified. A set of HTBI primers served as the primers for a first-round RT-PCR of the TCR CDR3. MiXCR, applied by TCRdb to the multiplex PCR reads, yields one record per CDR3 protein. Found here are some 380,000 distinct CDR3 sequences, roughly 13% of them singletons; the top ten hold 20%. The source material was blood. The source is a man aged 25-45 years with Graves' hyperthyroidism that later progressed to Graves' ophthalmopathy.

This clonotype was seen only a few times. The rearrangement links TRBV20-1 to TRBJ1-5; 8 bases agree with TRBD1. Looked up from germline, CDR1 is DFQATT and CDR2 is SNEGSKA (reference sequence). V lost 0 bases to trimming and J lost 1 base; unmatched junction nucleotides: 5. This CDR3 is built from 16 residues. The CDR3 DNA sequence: TGCAGTGCTAGAGATCGACAGGGGACAAGCAATCAGCCCCAGCATTTT. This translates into CSARDRQGTSNQPQHF.

The CDR3 protein is CASSQGSTSGGLSIGELFF. The CDR3 DNA sequence: TGTGCCAGCAGCCAAGGTTCGACTAGCGGGGGCCTTTCAATCGGGGAGCTGTTTTTT. The gene calls are TRBV3-1 and TRBJ2-2; 12 nucleotides line up with TRBD2. V shed 1 base, J shed 7 bases, and the junction held 13 bases outside the gene matches. Germline CDR1 and CDR2: LGHDT and YNNKEL (reference sequence). The CDR3 sequence is 19 residues long.

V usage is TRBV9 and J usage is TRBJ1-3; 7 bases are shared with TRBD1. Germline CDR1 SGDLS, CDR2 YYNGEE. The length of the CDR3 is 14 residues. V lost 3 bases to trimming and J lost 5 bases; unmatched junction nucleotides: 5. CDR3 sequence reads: CASSAGTDRNTIYF. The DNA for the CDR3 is TGTGCCAGCAGCGCTGGGACAGATAGAAACACCATATATTTT.

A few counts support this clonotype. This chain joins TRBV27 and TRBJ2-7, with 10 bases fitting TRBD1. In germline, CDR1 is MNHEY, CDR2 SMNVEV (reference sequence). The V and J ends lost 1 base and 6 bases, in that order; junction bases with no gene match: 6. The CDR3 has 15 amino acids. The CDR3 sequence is CASSLLGQGKSEQYF. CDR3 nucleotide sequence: TGTGCCAGCAGTTTATTGGGACAGGGGAAGAGCGAGCAGTACTTC.

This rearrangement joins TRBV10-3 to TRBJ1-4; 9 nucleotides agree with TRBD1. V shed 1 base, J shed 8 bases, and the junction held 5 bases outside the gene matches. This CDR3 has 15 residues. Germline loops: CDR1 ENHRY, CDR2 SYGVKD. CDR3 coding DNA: TGTGCCATCAGTGAGTTGGGACAGGGCCGGGAAAAACTGTTTTTT. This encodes CAISELGQGREKLFF.

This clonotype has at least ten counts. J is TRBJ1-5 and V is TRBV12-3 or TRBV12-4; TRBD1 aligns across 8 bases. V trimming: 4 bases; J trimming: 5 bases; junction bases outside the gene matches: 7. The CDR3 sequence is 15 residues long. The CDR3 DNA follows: TGTGCCAGCAGTTCGCGTGGGACAGGTGATCAGCCCCAGCATTTT. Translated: CASSSRGTGDQPQHF.

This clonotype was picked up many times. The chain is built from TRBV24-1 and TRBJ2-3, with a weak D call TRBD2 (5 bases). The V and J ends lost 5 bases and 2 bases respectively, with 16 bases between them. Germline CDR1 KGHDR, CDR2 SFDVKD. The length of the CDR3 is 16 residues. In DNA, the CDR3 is TGTGCCACCAGTGCCCCGGCGCGGGCAAACACAGATACGCAGTATTTT. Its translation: CATSAPARANTDTQYF.

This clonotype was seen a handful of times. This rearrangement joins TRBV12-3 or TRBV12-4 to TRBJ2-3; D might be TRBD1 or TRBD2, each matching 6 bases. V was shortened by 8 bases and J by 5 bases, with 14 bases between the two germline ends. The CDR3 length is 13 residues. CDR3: CASRDGGGDTQYF. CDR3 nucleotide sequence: TGTGCCAGCCGGGATGGAGGGGGAGATACGCAGTATTTT.

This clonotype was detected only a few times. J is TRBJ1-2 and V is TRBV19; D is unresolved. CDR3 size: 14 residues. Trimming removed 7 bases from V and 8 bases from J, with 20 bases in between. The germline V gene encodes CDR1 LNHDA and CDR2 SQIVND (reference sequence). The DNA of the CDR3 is TGTGCCAGTATTCACTCCCGGGCCTCCTGGGGCTACACCTTC. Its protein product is CASIHSRASWGYTF.

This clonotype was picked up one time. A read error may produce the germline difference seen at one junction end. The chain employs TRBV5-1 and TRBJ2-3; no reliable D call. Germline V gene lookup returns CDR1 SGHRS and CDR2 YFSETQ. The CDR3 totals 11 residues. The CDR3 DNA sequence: TGCGCCAGCAGCTACACAGATACGCAGTGTTTT. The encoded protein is CASSYTDTQCF.

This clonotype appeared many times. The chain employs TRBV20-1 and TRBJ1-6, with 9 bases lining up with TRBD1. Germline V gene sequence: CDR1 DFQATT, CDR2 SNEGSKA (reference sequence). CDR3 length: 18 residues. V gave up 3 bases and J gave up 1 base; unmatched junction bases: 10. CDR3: CSASSGTGIVSYNSPLHF. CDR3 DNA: TGCAGTGCTAGTTCCGGGACAGGGATTGTTTCCTATAATTCACCCCTCCACTTT.

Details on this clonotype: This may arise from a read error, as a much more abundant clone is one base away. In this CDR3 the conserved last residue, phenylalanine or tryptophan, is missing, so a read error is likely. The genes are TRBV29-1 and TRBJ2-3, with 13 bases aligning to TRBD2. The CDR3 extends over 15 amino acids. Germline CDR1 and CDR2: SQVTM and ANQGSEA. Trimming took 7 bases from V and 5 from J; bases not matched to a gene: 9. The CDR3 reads CSAQTSGGPGDTQYL. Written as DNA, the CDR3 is TGCAGCGCTCAGACTAGCGGGGGGCCCGGAGATACGCAGTATCTT.

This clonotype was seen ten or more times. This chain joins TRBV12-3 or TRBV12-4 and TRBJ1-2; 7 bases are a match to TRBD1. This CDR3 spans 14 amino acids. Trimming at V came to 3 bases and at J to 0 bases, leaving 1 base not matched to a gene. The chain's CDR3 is CASSFQGANYGYTF. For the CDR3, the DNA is TGTGCCAGCAGTTTCCAGGGGGCTAACTATGGCTACACCTTC.

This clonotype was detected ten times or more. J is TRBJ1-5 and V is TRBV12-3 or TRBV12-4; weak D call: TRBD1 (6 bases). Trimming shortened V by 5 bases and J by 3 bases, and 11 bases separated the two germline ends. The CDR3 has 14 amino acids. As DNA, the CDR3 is TGTGCCAGCAGTCCCGGACAGATCAATCAGCCCCAGCATTTT. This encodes CASSPGQINQPQHF.

As DNA, the CDR3 is TGTGCCAGCAATCCCGGGACTAGCGGGGAGACCCAGTACTTC. It is translated as CASNPGTSGETQYF. This chain connects TRBV6-1 to TRBJ2-5; TRBD2 agrees at 12 bases. CDR3 size: 14 residues. Germline loops: CDR1 MNHNS, CDR2 SASEGT. V shed 7 bases, J shed 5 bases, and the junction held 5 bases outside the gene matches.

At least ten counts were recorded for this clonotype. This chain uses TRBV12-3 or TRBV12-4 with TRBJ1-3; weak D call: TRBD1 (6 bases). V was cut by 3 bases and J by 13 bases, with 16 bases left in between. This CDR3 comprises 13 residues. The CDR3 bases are TGTGCCAGCAGTTTGCGGGCTCATACAGGGATATATTTT. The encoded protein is CASSLRAHTGIYF.

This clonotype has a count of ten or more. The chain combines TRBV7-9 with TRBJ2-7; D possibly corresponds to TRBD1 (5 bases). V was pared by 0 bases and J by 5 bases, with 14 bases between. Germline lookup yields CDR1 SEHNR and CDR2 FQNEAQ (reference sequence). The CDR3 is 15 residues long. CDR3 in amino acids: CASSLAQGQRNEQYF. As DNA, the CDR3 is TGTGCCAGCAGCTTAGCTCAGGGCCAGAGAAACGAGCAGTACTTC.

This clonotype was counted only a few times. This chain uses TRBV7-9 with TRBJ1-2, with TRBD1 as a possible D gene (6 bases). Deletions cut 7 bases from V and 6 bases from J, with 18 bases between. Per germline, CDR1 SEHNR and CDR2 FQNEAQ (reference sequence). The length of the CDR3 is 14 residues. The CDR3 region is CASTTRPGGDGYTF. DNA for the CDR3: TGTGCCAGCACCACTCGCCCGGGGGGCGATGGCTACACCTTC. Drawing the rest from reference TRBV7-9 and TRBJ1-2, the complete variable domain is DTGVSQNPRHKITKRGQNVTFRCDPISEHNRLYWYRQTLGQGPEFLTYFQNEAQLEKSRLLSDRFSAERPKGSFSTLEIQRTEQGDSAMYLCASTTRPGGDGYTFGSGTRLTVV.

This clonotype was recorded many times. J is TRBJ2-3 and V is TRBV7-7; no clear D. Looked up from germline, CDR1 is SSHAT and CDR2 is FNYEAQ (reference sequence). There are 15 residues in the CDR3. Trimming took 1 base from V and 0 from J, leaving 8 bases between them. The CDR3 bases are TGTGCCAGCAGCTTAGGGGATTCTAGCACAGATACGCAGTATTTT. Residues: CASSLGDSSTDTQYF.

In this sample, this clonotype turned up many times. The CDR3 DNA reads TGTGCCAGCATTCCGCTCCGCGGGGGGGCCTCCGGGGAGCTGTTTTTT. It yields the protein CASIPLRGGASGELFF. V and J are TRBV28 and TRBJ2-2; 9 bases line up with TRBD2. This CDR3 has 16 amino acids. V was clipped by 7 bases and J by 6 bases; unmatched bases: 12. Germline lookup yields CDR1 MDHEN and CDR2 SYDVKM.

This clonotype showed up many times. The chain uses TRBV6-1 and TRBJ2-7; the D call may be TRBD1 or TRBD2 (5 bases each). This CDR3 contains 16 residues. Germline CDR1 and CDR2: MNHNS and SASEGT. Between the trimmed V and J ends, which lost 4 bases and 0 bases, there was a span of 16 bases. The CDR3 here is CASSVRGRISSYEQYF. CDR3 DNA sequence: TGTGCCAGCAGTGTTCGGGGCCGAATTAGCTCCTACGAGCAGTACTTC.

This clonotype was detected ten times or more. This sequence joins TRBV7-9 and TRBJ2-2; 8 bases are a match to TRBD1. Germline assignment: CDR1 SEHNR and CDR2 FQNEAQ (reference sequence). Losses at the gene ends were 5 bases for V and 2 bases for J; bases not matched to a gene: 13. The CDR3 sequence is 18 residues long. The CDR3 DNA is TGTGCCAGCAGCCCACCTCCCTGGGACAGGCCCAACACCGGGGAGCTGTTTTTT. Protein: CASSPPPWDRPNTGELFF.

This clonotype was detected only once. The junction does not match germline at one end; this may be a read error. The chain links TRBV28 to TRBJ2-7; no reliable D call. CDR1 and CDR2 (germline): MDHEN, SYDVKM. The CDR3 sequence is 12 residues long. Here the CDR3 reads CASSSLSDEQYF. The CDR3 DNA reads TGTGCCAGCAGCTCCCTCTCCGACGAGCAGTACTTC.

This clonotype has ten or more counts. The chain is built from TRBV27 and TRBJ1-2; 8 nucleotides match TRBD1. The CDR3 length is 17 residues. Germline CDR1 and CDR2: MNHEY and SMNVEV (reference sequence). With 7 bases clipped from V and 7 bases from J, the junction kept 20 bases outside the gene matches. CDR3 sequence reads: CASTFYPPGQEKGGYTF. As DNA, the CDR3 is TGTGCCAGCACTTTTTATCCCCCGGGACAGGAGAAAGGTGGCTACACCTTC.

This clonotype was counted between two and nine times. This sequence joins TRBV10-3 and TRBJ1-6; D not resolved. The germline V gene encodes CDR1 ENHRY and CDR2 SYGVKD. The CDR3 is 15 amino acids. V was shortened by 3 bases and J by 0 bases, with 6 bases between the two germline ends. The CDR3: CAISDRISYNSPLHF. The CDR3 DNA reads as TGTGCCATCAGTGACAGGATCTCCTATAATTCACCCCTCCACTTT.

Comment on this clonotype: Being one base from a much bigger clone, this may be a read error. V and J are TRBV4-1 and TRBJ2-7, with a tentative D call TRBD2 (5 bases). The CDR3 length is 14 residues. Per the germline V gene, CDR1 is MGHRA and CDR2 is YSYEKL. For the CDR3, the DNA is TGCGCCAGCAGCCAGGCCGGACTGCGTTACGCGCAGTACTTC. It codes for CASSQAGLRYAQYF.